A selection of T cell receptor beta chains follows, all from one sample in a study of response to subunit inactivated influenza vaccine. TCRdb reanalysed the RT-PCR reads using MiXCR and keeps one entry per CDR3 protein. The table has a few hundred thousand distinct CDR3 sequences, about 10% seen once. This sample was shared with a second study, whose subject was T cells expressing NK-cell markers.

The input for sequencing was PBMCs from blood, taken on the day of vaccination. These receptors all come from a man aged 45-65 years who received an inactivated influenza vaccine. The conserved cysteine and the conserved F or W are not part of the CDR3 here.

v_gene: TRBV4-2; CDR3aa: ASSQESLYGGKNIQY
v_gene: TRBV12-3/TRBV12-4; CDR3aa: ASSWGTANTEAF
v_gene: TRBV20-1; CDR3aa: SARPGYGTGELF
v_gene: TRBV6-2/TRBV6-3; CDR3aa: ASTKGLAGVGEQF
v_gene: TRBV20-1; CDR3aa: SAFPLATSSYEQY
v_gene: TRBV4-3; CDR3aa: ASSQAPSAGELF
v_gene: TRBV11-3; CDR3aa: ASSPGTVTDTQY
v_gene: TRBV20-1; CDR3aa: SASNRGETQY
v_gene: TRBV19; CDR3aa: ASSTVQGAYEQY
v_gene: TRBV28; CDR3aa: ASILAGGSYEQY
v_gene: TRBV12-3/TRBV12-4; CDR3aa: ASSSIGVGELF
v_gene: TRBV28; CDR3aa: ASSGRVVGETQY
v_gene: TRBV6-5; CDR3aa: ASSYSGRDRGYEQY
v_gene: TRBV7-9; CDR3aa: ASSIQGGHYEQY
v_gene: TRBV6-2/TRBV6-3; CDR3aa: ASSYVTRDFPLTGELF
v_gene: TRBV7-9; CDR3aa: ASSLAEGAYGYT
v_gene: TRBV2; CDR3aa: ASSAASGVEQF
v_gene: TRBV6-2/TRBV6-3; CDR3aa: ASTVGNEQF